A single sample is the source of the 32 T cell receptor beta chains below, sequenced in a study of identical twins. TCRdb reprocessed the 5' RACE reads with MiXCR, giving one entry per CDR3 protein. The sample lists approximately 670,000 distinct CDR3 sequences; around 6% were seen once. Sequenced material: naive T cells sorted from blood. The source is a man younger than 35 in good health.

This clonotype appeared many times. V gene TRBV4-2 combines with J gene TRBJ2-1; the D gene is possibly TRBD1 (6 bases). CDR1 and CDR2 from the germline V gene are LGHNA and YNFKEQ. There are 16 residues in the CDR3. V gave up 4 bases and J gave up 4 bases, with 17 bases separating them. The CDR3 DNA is TGTGCCAGCAGCCCACCGGGACAAATAGCGTACAATGAGCAGTTCTTC. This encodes CASSPPGQIAYNEQFF.

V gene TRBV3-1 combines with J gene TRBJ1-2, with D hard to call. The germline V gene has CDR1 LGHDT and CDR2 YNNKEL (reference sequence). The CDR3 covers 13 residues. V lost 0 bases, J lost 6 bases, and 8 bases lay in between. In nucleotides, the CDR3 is TGTGCCAGCAGCCAAGACACCCGTGATGGCTACACCTTC. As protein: CASSQDTRDGYTF.

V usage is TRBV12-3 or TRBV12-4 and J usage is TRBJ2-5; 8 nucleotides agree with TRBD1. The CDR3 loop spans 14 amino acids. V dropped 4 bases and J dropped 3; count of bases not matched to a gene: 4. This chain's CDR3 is CASSSTGVEETQYF. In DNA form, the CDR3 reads TGTGCCAGCAGTTCGACAGGGGTGGAAGAGACCCAGTACTTC.

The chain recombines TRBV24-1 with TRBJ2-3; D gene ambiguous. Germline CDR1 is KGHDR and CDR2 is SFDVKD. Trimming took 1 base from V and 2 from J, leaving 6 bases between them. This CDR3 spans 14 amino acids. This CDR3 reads CATSDFRFTDTQYF. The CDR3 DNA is TGTGCCACCAGTGATTTCCGCTTCACAGATACGCAGTATTTT.

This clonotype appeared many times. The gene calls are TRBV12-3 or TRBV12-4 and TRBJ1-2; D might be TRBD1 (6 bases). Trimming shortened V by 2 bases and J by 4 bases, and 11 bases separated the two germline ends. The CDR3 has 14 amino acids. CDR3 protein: CASSLLQGAYGYTF. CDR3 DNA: TGTGCCAGCAGTTTACTACAGGGTGCCTATGGCTACACCTTC.

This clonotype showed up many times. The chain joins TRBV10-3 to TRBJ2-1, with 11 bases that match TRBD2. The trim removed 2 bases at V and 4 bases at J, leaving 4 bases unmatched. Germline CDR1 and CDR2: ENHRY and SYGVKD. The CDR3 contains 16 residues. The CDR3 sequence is CAISETSGGLYNEQFF. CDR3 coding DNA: TGTGCCATCAGTGAGACTAGCGGGGGCCTGTACAATGAGCAGTTCTTC.

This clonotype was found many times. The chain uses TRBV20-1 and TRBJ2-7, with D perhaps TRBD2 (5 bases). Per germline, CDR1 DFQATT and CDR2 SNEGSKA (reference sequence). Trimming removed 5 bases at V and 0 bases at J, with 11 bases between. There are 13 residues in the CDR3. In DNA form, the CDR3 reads TGCAGTGCTCCGAGCGGAAGCTCCTACGAGCAGTACGTC. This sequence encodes CSAPSGSSYEQYV.

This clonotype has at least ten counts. DNA of the CDR3: TGCGCCAGCAGCTTGCGGACAGGGCCGATGAACACTGAAGCTTTCTTT. This encodes CASSLRTGPMNTEAFF. The chain combines TRBV5-1 with TRBJ1-1, with 8 bases lining up with TRBD1. Germline lookup yields CDR1 SGHRS and CDR2 YFSETQ. CDR3 length: 16 amino acids. Losses at the gene ends were 1 base for V and 0 bases for J; bases not matched to a gene: 5. Full variable domain (missing parts from reference TRBV5-1 and TRBJ1-1): KAGVTQTPRYLIKTRGQQVTLSCSPISGHRSVSWYQQTPGQGLQFLFEYFSETQRNKGNFPGRFSGRQFSNSRSEMNVSTLELGDSALYLCASSLRTGPMNTEAFFGQGTRLTVV.

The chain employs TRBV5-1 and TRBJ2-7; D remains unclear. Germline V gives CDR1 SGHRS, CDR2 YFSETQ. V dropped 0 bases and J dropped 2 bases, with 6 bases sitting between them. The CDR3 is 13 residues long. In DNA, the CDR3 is TGCGCCAGCAGCTTGGATACAGCCTACGAGCAGTACTTC. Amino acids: CASSLDTAYEQYF.

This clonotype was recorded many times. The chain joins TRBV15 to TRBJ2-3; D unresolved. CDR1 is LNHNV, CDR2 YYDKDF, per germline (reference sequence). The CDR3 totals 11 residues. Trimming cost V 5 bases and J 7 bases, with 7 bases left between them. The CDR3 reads CATSSSHTQYF. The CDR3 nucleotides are TGTGCCACCAGCTCATCACATACGCAGTATTTT. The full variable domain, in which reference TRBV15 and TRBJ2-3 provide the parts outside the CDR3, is DAMVIQNPRYQVTQFGKPVTLSCSQTLNHNVMYWYQQKSSQAPKLLFHYYDKDFNNEADTPDNFQSRRPNTSFCFLDIRSPGLGDTAMYLCATSSSHTQYFGPGTRLTVL.

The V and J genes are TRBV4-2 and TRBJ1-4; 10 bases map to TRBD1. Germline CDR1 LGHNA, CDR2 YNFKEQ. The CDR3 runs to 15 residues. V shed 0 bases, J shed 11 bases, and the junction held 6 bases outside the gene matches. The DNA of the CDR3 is TGTGCCAGCAGCCAAGAATCCGGACAGGGGGGGAAACTGTTTTTT. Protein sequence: CASSQESGQGGKLFF.

The CDR3 DNA sequence: TGCGCCAGCAGCATTCTCGGCGGGGCAACCTACAATGAGCAGTTCTTC. Protein sequence: CASSILGGATYNEQFF. V usage is TRBV5-1 and J usage is TRBJ2-1; TRBD2 might be the D (6 bases). There are 16 residues in the CDR3. Per germline, CDR1 SGHRS and CDR2 YFSETQ. Trimming shortened V by 4 bases and J by 2 bases, and 16 bases separated the two germline ends.

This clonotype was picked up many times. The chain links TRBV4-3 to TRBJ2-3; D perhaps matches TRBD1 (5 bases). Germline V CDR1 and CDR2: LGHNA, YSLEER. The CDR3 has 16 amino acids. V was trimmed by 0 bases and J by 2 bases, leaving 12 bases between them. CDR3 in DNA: TGCGCCAGCAGCCAAGAGTTGAGACAGCTCACAGATACGCAGTATTTT. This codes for CASSQELRQLTDTQYF.

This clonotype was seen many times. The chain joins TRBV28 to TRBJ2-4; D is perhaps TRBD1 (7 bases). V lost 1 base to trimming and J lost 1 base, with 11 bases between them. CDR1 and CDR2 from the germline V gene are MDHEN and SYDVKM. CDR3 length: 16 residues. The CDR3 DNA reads TGTGCCAGCAGTTTATCACAGGGGAGGGCCAAAAACATTCAGTACTTC. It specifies CASSLSQGRAKNIQYF.

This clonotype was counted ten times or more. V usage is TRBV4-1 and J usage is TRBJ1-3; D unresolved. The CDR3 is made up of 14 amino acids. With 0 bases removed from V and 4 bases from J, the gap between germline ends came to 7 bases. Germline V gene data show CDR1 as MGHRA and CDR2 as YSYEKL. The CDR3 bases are TGCGCCAGCAGCCAAGAGGGTTCCGGAAACACCATATATTTT. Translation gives CASSQEGSGNTIYF.

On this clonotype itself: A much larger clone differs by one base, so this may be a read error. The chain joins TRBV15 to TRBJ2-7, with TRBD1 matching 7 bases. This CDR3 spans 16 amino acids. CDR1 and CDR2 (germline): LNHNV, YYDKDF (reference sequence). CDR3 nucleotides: TGTGCCACCAGCAGAGAAGCCGGGACAGAGAACTACGAGCAGGACTTC. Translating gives CATSREAGTENYEQDF.

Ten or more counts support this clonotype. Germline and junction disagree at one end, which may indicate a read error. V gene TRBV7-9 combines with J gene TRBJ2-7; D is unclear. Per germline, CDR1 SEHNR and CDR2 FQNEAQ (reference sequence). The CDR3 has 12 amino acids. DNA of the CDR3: TGTGCCAGCAGATTAGGCCTCTACGAGCAGTACTTC. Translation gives CASRLGLYEQYF.

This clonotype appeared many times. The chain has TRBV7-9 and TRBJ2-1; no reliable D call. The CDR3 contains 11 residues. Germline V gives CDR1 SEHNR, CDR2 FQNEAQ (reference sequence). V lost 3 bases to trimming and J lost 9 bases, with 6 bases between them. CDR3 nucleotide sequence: TGTGCCAGCAGCTTTGGTCCTGAGCAGTTCTTC. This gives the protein CASSFGPEQFF.

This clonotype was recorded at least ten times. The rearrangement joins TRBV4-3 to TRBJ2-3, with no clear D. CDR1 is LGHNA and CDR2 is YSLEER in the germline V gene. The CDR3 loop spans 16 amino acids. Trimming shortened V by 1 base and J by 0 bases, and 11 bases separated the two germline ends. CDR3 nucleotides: TGCGCCAGCAGCCAAGGTCTGGGAACTAGCACAGATACGCAGTATTTT. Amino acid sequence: CASSQGLGTSTDTQYF.

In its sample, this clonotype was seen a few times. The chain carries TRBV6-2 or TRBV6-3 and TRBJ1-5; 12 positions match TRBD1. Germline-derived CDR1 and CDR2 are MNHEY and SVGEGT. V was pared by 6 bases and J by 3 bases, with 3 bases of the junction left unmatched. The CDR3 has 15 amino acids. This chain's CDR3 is CASRRDRGPNQPQHF. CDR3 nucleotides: TGTGCCAGCAGGAGGGACAGGGGGCCCAATCAGCCCCAGCATTTT.

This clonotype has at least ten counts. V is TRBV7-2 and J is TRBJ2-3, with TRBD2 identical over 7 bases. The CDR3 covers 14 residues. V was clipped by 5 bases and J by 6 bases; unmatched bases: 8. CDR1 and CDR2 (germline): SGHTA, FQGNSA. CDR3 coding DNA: TGTGCCAGCAGCCTTAGCGGGTGGGGGGATACGCAGTATTTT. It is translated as CASSLSGWGDTQYF. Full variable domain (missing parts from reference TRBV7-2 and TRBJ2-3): GAGVSQSPSNKVTEKGKDVELRCDPISGHTALYWYRQSLGQGLEFLIYFQGNSAPDKSGLPSDRFSAERTGGSVSTLTIQRTQQEDSAVYLCASSLSGWGDTQYFGPGTRLTVL.

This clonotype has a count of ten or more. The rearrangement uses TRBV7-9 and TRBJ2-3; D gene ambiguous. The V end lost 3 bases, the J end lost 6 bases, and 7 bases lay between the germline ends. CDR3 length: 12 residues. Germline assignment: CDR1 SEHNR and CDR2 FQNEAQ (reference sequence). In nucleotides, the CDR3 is TGTGCCAGCAGCTTTACATGGGATACGCAGTATTTT. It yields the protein CASSFTWDTQYF.

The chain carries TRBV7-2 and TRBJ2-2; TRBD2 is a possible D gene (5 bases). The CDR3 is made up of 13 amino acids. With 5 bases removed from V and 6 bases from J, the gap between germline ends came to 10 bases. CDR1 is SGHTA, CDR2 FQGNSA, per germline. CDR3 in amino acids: CASSRPGSGELFF. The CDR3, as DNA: TGTGCCAGCAGCCGGCCGGGGTCCGGGGAGCTGTTTTTT.

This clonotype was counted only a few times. The CDR3 region has the DNA TGCGCCAGCGATGGAGGCCCCTACGAGCAGTACGTC. Protein product: CASDGGPYEQYV. The rearrangement uses TRBV23-1 and TRBJ2-7; a possible D gene is TRBD2 (5 bases). TRBV23-1 is labeled an ORF, and its function is uncertain. V lost 8 bases to trimming and J lost 2 bases, with 10 bases between them. This CDR3 comprises 12 residues.

The CDR3, as DNA: TGCAGTGCTAGTGCCAGGGAGACTGGGGCCAACGTCCTGACTTTC. Its protein is CSASARETGANVLTF. The V and J genes are TRBV20-1 and TRBJ2-6, with D possibly called TRBD1 or TRBD2 (5 bases each). This CDR3 spans 15 amino acids. CDR1 and CDR2 from the germline V gene are DFQATT and SNEGSKA (reference sequence). Trimming cost V 3 bases and J 2 bases, with 11 bases left between them.

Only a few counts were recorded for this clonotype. As DNA, the CDR3 is TGTGCCAGTTCCCTCAGGGGCAGGGGTACAGATACGCAGTATTTT. As protein: CASSLRGRGTDTQYF. The chain joins TRBV28 to TRBJ2-3, with D perhaps matching TRBD1 (6 bases). Germline assignment: CDR1 MDHEN and CDR2 SYDVKM. CDR3 length: 15 residues. The germline V and J ends were trimmed by 9 bases and 3 bases, with 19 bases remaining between them.

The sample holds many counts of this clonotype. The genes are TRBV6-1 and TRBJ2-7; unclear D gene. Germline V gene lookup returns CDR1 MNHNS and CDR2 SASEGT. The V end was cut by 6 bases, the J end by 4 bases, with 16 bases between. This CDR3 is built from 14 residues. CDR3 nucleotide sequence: TGTGCCAGCAGGGCAGCTAGGGCTAAGTACGAGCAGTACTTC. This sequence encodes CASRAARAKYEQYF.

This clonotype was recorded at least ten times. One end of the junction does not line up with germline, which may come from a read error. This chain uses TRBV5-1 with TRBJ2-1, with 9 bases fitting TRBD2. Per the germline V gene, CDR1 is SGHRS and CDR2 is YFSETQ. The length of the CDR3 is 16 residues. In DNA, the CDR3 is TGTGCCAGCAGTTTAATTGGCGGGAGGGAATACAATGAGCAGTTCTTC. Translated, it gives CASSLIGGREYNEQFF. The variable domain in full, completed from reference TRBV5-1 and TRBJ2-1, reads KAGVTQTPRYLIKTRGQQVTLSCSPISGHRSVSWYQQTPGQGLQFLFEYFSETQRNKGNFPGRFSGRQFSNSRSEMNVSTLELGDSALYLCASSLIGGREYNEQFFGPGTRLTVL.

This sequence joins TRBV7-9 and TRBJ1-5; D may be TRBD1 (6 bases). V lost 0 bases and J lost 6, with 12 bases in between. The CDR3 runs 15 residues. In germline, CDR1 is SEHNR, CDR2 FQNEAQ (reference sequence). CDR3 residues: CASSLARGGPQPQHF. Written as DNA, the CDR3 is TGTGCCAGCAGCTTAGCGCGGGGGGGGCCTCAGCCCCAGCATTTT.

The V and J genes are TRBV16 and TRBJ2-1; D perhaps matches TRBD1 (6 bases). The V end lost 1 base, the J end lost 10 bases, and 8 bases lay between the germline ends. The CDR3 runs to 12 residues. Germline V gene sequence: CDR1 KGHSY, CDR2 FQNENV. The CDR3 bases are TGTGCCAGCAGCCAATGGGGGACAGAGCAGTTCTTC. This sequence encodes CASSQWGTEQFF. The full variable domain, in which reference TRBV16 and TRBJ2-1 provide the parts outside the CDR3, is GEEVAQTPKHLVRGEGQKAKLYCAPIKGHSYVFWYQQVLKNEFKFLISFQNENVFDETGMPKERFSAKCLPNSPCSLEIQATKLEDSAVYFCASSQWGTEQFFGPGTRLTVL.

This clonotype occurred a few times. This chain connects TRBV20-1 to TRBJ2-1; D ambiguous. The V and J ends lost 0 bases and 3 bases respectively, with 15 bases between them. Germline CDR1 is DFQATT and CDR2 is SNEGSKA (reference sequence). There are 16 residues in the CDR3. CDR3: CSARDLAAAIYNEQFF. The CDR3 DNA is TGCAGTGCTAGAGATCTGGCAGCCGCCATCTACAATGAGCAGTTCTTC.

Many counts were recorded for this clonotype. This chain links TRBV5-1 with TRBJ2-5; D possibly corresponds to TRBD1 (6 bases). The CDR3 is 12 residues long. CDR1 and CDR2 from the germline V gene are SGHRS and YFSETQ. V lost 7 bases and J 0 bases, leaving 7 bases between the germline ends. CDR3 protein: CASHRDQETQYF. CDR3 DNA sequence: TGCGCCAGCCACAGGGACCAAGAGACCCAGTACTTC.